A single sample is the source of the 15 T cell receptor beta chains below, sequenced in a study of beta chain features in type 1 diabetes (dated by TCRdb to about 2018). Beyond this particular receptor, the publication reports: Type 1 diabetes patients showed a moderate but significant shortening of TCRB CDR3 length in all four CD4+ subsets.

No antigen is known for these receptors. Libraries were constructed by the immunoSEQ multiplex PCR assay. All of the isolated RNA was reverse transcribed with the High Capacity cDNA Reverse Transcription Kit, so expressed TCRB transcripts were sequenced. TCRdb re-hosts the immuneACCESS table, in-frame sequences only. Its copies lack some clones; in the studies checked, an unresolved V gene accounts for under half of them, and the cause for the rest is not known. Present in this sample are 300,000 or so clones, roughly 8.8% of which were seen just once. Roughly 1% of the sample is in the top ten clones. The sequenced material came from central memory CD4+ T cells from blood. The receptors derive from a man aged 25-40 years with type 1 diabetes.

The V and J genes are TRBV4-1 and TRBJ2-7; 7 nucleotides match TRBD1. The CDR3 consists of 18 residues. The V and J ends lost 3 bases and 1 base, in that order; junction bases with no gene match: 15. From germline, CDR1 is MGHRA and CDR2 YSYEKL. CDR3 amino acids: CASSHTPGQPLGSYEQYF. The CDR3, as DNA: TGCGCCAGCAGCCATACCCCGGGACAGCCCTTGGGATCCTACGAGCAGTACTTC.

Details on this clone: Other DNA variants within this sample encode the same CDR3. This rearrangement joins TRBV2 to TRBJ2-3; D not certain. This CDR3 is 14 amino acids long. Trimming took off 4 bases at V and 2 bases at J, with 10 bases between the two ends. Germline V gene sequence: CDR1 SNHLY, CDR2 FYNNEI. Here the CDR3 reads CASSGYTYTDTQYF. DNA of the CDR3: TGTGCCAGCAGTGGATACACATACACAGATACGCAGTATTTT.

The rearrangement joins TRBV28 to TRBJ1-2, with D unresolved. CDR1 and CDR2 (germline): MDHEN, SYDVKM. The CDR3 is 15 amino acids. Trimming pared 8 bases from V and 5 bases from J, leaving 21 bases between. CDR3 in amino acids: CASFLQVAGRYGYTF. CDR3 bases: TGTGCCAGCTTCCTTCAAGTAGCCGGGAGGTATGGCTACACCTTC.

The chain employs TRBV6-5 and TRBJ2-3, with 10 bases matching TRBD2. The junction had 4 bases not matched to a gene; V was cut back by 5 bases and J by 2 bases. This CDR3 comprises 15 residues. CDR1 and CDR2 from the germline V gene are MNHEY and SVGAGI. Here the CDR3 DNA reads TGTGCCAGCAGTACGGGACTAGCGTACACAGATACGCAGTATTTT. Its protein is CASSTGLAYTDTQYF.

This chain joins TRBV30 and TRBJ1-5; TRBD1 might be the D (5 bases). There are 13 residues in the CDR3. The germline gives CDR1 GTSNPN, CDR2 SVGIG (reference sequence). Trimming left V 5 bases short and J 5 bases short, with 13 bases between. The CDR3 spells CAWAAGGDQPQHF. The CDR3 DNA reads as TGTGCCTGGGCAGCGGGGGGGGATCAGCCCCAGCATTTT.

In this sample, this clone turned up many times. This chain uses TRBV4-3 with TRBJ2-2; either TRBD1 or TRBD2 may fit D (7 bases each). The germline V gene encodes CDR1 LGHNA and CDR2 YSLEER. The CDR3 spans 16 residues. Trimming cost V 7 bases and J 5 bases, with 20 bases left between them. Here the CDR3 DNA reads TGCGCCAGCATGGACTTAAGACAGGGAGGGACCGGGGAGCTGTTTTTT. It codes for CASMDLRQGGTGELFF.

This clone occurred a few times. V gene TRBV5-1 combines with J gene TRBJ2-3; TRBD2 matches at 7 bases. The CDR3 runs 14 residues. Germline V gene sequence: CDR1 SGHRS, CDR2 YFSETQ. Losses at the gene ends were 2 bases for V and 5 bases for J; bases not matched to a gene: 5. In nucleotides, the CDR3 is TGCGCCAGCAGCTTCCGCGGGGGTGGAGATACGCAGTATTTT. It yields the protein CASSFRGGGDTQYF.

As DNA, the CDR3 is TGTGCCAGCAGCTCGGGAGGACAGGGCGTCGGGGAGCTGTTTTTT. It codes for CASSSGGQGVGELFF. This chain joins TRBV11-2 and TRBJ2-2, with D tentatively TRBD1 (8 bases). The CDR3 extends over 15 amino acids. Germline CDR1 and CDR2: SGHAT and FQNNGV. V lost 4 bases and J lost 7, with 16 bases in between.

At least ten counts were recorded for this clone. V gene TRBV19 combines with J gene TRBJ2-5, with D possibly being TRBD1 (5 bases). The V gene lost 5 bases and the J gene lost 5 bases, with 12 bases spanning the gap. Germline V gives CDR1 LNHDA, CDR2 SQIVND (reference sequence). CDR3 size: 13 residues. Here the CDR3 reads CASSWTFEETQYF. CDR3 nucleotide sequence: TGTGCCAGTAGTTGGACATTCGAGGAGACCCAGTACTTC.

This chain connects TRBV7-9 to TRBJ1-1; D remains ambiguous. CDR1 is SEHNR, CDR2 FQNEAQ, per germline (reference sequence). The CDR3 runs 13 residues. Deletions cut 5 bases from V and 2 bases from J, with 9 bases between. The CDR3 spells CASSDGSNTEAFF. CDR3 bases: TGTGCCAGCAGCGACGGGTCCAACACTGAAGCTTTCTTT.

This clone occurred many times. The J gene is TRBJ1-3, the V gene TRBV23-1; D unclear. TRBV23-1 is recorded as an ORF, its role being uncertain. CDR3 length equals 16 residues. V shed 5 bases and J shed 0 bases, with 14 bases lying between them. CDR3 protein: CASSGKWATSGNTIYF. CDR3 nucleotide sequence: TGCGCCAGCAGTGGGAAGTGGGCTACCTCTGGAAACACCATATATTTT.

The genes are TRBV5-1 and TRBJ1-2; 9 bases align to TRBD1. This CDR3 contains 15 residues. Germline CDR1 and CDR2: SGHRS and YFSETQ. Unmatched junction bases numbered 8, after V lost 4 bases and J lost 4 bases. As DNA, the CDR3 is TGCGCCAGCAGCCTGGAGACAGGGGGGACCTATGGCTACACCTTC. Protein sequence: CASSLETGGTYGYTF.

The chain uses TRBV18 and TRBJ1-2; TRBD1 is a possible D gene (5 bases). There are 15 residues in the CDR3. The germline V gene encodes CDR1 KGHSH and CDR2 LQKENI. The germline V and J ends were trimmed by 0 bases and 7 bases, with 15 bases remaining between them. CDR3 loop: CASSPPETAGGGYTF. DNA for the CDR3: TGTGCCAGCTCACCACCCGAGACAGCAGGCGGTGGCTACACCTTC.

In this sample, this clone turned up a few times. The same CDR3 is also encoded by other DNA sequences in this sample. The V and J genes are TRBV5-1 and TRBJ2-3; D is possibly TRBD2 (6 bases). CDR1 and CDR2 (germline): SGHRS, YFSETQ. The CDR3 consists of 14 residues. Trimming left V 4 bases short and J 2 bases short, with 11 bases between. In DNA form, the CDR3 reads TGCGCCAGCAGCCTCGGCGGGAACACAGATACGCAGTATTTT. It encodes CASSLGGNTDTQYF.

This chain links TRBV25-1 with TRBJ2-1; possibly TRBD1 or TRBD2 for D (7 bases each). The CDR3 runs to 17 residues. Deletions cut 4 bases from V and 1 base from J, with 17 bases between. In germline, CDR1 is MGHDK, CDR2 SYGVNS. DNA for the CDR3: TGTGCCAGCAGTGCAGGGGGGGGAGGAGGGTCCTACAATGAGCAGTTCTTC. Translation: CASSAGGGGGSYNEQFF. Using reference TRBV25-1 and TRBJ2-1 for the parts outside the CDR3, the full variable domain is EADIYQTPRYLVIGTGKKITLECSQTMGHDKMYWYQQDPGMELHLIHYSYGVNSTEKGDLSSESTVSRIRTEHFPLTLESARPSHTSQYLCASSAGGGGGSYNEQFFGPGTRLTVL.